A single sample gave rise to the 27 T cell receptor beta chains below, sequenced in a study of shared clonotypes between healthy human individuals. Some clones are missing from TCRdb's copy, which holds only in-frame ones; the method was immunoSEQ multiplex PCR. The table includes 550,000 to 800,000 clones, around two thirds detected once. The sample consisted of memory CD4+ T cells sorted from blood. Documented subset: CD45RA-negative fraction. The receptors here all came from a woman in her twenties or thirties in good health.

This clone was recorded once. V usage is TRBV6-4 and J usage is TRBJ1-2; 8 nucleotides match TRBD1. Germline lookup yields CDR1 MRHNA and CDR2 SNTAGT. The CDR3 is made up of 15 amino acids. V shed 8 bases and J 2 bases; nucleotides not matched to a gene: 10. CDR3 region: CASGTGGSANYGYTF. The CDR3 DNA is TGTGCCAGCGGCACAGGGGGGTCGGCCAACTATGGCTACACCTTC.

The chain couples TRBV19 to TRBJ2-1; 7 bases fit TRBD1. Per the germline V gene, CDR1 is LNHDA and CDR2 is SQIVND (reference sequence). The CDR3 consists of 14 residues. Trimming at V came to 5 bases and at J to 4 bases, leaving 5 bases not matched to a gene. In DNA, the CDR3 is TGTGCCAGTAGTGCTCGGGACAGATACAATGAGCAGTTCTTC. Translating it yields CASSARDRYNEQFF.

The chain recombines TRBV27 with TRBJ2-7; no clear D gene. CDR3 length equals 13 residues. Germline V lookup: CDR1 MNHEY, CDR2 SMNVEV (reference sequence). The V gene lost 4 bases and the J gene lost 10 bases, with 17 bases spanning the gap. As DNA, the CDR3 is TGTGCCAGCAGTTCCCTTCTAAAGGTGCAACAGTACTTC. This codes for CASSSLLKVQQYF.

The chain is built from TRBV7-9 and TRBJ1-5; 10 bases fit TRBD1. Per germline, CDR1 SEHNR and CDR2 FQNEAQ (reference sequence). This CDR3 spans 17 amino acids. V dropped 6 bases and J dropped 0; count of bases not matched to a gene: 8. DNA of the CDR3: TGTGCCAGCAGTCGAGGGACAGGGGCTGGTAGCAATCAGCCCCAGCATTTT. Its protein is CASSRGTGAGSNQPQHF.

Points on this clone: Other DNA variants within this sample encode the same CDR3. The CDR3 sequence is CASSSNRVHEQFF. The CDR3 bases are TGTGCCAGCAGCAGTAACAGGGTCCATGAGCAGTTCTTC. The chain has TRBV27 and TRBJ2-1, with D possibly matching TRBD1 (6 bases). Germline CDR1 reads MNHEY; CDR2 reads SMNVEV (reference sequence). The CDR3 extends over 13 amino acids. V dropped 6 bases and J dropped 8 bases, with 14 bases sitting between them.

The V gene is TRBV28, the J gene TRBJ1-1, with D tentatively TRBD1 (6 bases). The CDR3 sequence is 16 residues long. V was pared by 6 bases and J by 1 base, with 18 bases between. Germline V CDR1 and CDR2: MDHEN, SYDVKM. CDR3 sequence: CASRTIRVQGNTEAFF. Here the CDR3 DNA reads TGTGCCAGCAGGACTATTCGGGTACAGGGGAACACTGAAGCTTTCTTT. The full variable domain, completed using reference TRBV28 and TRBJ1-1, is DVKVTQSSRYLVKRTGEKVFLECVQDMDHENMFWYRQDPGLGLRLIYFSYDVKMKEKGDIPEGYSVSREKKERFSLILESASTNQTSMYLCASRTIRVQGNTEAFFGQGTRLTVV.

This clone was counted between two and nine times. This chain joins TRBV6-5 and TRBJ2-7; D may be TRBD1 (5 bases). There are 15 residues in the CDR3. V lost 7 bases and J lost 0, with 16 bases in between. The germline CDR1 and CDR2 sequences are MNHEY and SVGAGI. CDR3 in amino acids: CASNSRGRSSYEQYF. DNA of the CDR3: TGTGCCAGCAACTCTAGGGGTAGGAGCTCCTACGAGCAGTACTTC.

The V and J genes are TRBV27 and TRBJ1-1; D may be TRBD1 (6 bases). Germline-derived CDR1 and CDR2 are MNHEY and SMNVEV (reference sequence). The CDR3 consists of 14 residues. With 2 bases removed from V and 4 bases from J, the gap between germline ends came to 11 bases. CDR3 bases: TGTGCCAGCAGTTTACACAGGGAAGGCACTGAAGCTTTCTTT. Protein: CASSLHREGTEAFF.

In nucleotides, the CDR3 is TGTGCCAGTAGTATGGGGGACAAGGTCCCTTCCCAGCCCCAGCATTTT. This encodes CASSMGDKVPSQPQHF. The chain recombines TRBV19 with TRBJ1-5; tentative D call: TRBD1 (6 bases). In germline, CDR1 is LNHDA, CDR2 SQIVND (reference sequence). There are 16 residues in the CDR3. Trimming shortened V by 3 bases and J by 7 bases, and 19 bases separated the two germline ends.

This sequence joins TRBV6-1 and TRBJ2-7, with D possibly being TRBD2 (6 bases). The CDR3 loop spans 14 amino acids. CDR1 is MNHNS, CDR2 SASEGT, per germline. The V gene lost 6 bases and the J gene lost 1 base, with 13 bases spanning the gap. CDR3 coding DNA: TGTGCCAGCAGAGTAGCGGAAACATCCTACGAGCAGTACTTC. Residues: CASRVAETSYEQYF.

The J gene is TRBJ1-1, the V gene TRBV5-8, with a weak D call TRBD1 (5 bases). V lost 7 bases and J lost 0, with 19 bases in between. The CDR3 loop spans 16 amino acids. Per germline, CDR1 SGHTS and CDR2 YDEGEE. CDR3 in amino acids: CASCEWGTTVNTEAFF. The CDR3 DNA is TGTGCCAGCTGTGAGTGGGGGACGACAGTGAACACTGAAGCTTTCTTT.

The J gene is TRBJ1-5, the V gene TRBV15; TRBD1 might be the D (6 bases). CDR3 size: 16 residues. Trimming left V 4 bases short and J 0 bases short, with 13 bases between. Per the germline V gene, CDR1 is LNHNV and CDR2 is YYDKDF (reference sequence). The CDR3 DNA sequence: TGTGCCACCAGCATAGGGACAACTAATAGCAATCAGCCCCAGCATTTT. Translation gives CATSIGTTNSNQPQHF. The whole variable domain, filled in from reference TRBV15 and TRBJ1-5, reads DAMVIQNPRYQVTQFGKPVTLSCSQTLNHNVMYWYQQKSSQAPKLLFHYYDKDFNNEADTPDNFQSRRPNTSFCFLDIRSPGLGDTAMYLCATSIGTTNSNQPQHFGDGTRLSIL.

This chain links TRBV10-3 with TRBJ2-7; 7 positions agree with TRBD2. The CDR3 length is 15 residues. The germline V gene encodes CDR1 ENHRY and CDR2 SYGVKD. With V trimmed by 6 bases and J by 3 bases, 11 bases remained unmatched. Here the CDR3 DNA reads TGTGCCATCAGCGAATCCGGGACTACCTACTACGAGCAGTACTTC. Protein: CAISESGTTYYEQYF.

CDR3 DNA: TGCGCCAGCAGCTTGAGGGGAGAGGCCAATCAGCCCCAGCATTTT. It translates to CASSLRGEANQPQHF. The chain links TRBV5-1 to TRBJ1-5; a possible D gene is TRBD1 (5 bases). CDR3 length: 15 amino acids. CDR1 and CDR2 from the germline V gene are SGHRS and YFSETQ. V was cut by 1 base and J by 3 bases, with 11 bases left in between.

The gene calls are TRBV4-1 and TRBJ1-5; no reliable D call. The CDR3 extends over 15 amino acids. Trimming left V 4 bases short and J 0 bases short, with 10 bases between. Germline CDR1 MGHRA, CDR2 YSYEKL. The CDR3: CASSLRVSSNQPQHF. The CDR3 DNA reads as TGCGCCAGCAGCCTCCGGGTCTCTAGCAATCAGCCCCAGCATTTT.

The CDR3 loop reads CASSVVSSYNEQFF. The CDR3 nucleotides are TGTGCCAGCAGTGTCGTCAGCTCCTACAATGAGCAGTTCTTC. This chain uses TRBV6-4 with TRBJ2-1, with unresolved D. With 4 bases removed from V and 0 bases from J, the gap between germline ends came to 7 bases. This CDR3 contains 14 residues. In germline, CDR1 is MRHNA, CDR2 SNTAGT.

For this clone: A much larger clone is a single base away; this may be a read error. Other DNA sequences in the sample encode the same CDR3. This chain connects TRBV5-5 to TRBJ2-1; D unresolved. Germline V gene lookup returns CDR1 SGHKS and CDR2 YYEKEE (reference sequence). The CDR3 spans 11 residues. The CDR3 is CASSSNNEQFF. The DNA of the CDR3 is TGTGCCAGCAGCTCCAACAATGAGCAGTTCTTC.

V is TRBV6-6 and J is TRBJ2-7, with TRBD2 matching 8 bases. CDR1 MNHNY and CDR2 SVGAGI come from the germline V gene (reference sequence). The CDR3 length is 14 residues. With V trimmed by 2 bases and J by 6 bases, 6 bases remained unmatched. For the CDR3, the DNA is TGTGCCAGCAGTTACGGGACTAGTGATGTCGAGCAGTACTTC. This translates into CASSYGTSDVEQYF.

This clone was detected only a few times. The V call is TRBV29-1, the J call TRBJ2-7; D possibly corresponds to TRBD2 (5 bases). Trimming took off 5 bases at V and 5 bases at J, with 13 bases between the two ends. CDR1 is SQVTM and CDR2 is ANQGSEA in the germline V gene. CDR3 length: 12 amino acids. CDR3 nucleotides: TGCAGCGTTCAACCTGATAGCGACGAGCAGTACTTC. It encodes CSVQPDSDEQYF.

This CDR3 reads CAWSGQGAREQYF. The CDR3 DNA follows: TGTGCCTGGAGTGGTCAGGGGGCGAGGGAGCAGTACTTC. The J gene is TRBJ2-7, the V gene TRBV30; 8 bases are a match to TRBD1. The ends lost 1 base at V and 7 bases at J; junction bases unmatched: 6. CDR1 and CDR2 from the germline V gene are GTSNPN and SVGIG (reference sequence). The CDR3 extends over 13 amino acids.

CDR3 coding DNA: TGTGCTAGTGGTTTAAGCGGGAGTTCTTACAATGAGCAGTTCTTC. The encoded protein is CASGLSGSSYNEQFF. The chain recombines TRBV12-5 with TRBJ2-1; the match to TRBD2 covers 8 bases. V shed 3 bases and J 4 bases; nucleotides not matched to a gene: 5. CDR3 length: 15 amino acids. The germline V gene has CDR1 LGHNT and CDR2 FRNRAP.

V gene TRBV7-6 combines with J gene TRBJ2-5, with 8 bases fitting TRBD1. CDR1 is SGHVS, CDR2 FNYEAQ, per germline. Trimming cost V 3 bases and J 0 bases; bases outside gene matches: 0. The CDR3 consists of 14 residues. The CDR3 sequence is CASSLGQDQETQYF. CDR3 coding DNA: TGTGCCAGCAGCTTGGGACAGGACCAAGAGACCCAGTACTTC.

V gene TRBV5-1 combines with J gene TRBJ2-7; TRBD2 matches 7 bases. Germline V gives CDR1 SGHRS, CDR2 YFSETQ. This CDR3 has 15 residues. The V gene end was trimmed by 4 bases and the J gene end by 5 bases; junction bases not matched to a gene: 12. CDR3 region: CASSPTSELYHEQYF. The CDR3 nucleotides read TGCGCCAGCAGCCCAACTAGCGAGTTATACCACGAGCAGTACTTC. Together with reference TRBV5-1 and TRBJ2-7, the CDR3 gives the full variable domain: KAGVTQTPRYLIKTRGQQVTLSCSPISGHRSVSWYQQTPGQGLQFLFEYFSETQRNKGNFPGRFSGRQFSNSRSEMNVSTLELGDSALYLCASSPTSELYHEQYFGPGTRLTVT.

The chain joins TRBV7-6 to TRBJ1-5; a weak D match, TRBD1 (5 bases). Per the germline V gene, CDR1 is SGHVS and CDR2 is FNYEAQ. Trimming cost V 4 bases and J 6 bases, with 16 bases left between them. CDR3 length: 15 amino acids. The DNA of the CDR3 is TGTGCCAGCAGCTCTAAGGCAGGGAAGGGTCAGCCCCAGCATTTT. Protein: CASSSKAGKGQPQHF.

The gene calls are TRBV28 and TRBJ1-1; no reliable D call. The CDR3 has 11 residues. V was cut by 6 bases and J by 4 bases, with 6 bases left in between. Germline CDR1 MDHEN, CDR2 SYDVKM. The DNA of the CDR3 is TGTGCCAGCAGGGCAAGCACTGAAGCTTTCTTT. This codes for CASRASTEAFF.

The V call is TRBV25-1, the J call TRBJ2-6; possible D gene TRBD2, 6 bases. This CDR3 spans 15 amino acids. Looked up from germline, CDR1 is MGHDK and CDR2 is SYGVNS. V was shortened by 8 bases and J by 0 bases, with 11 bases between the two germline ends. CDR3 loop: CASGGYTSGANVLTF. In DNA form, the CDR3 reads TGTGCCAGCGGGGGGTATACCTCTGGGGCCAACGTCCTGACTTTC.

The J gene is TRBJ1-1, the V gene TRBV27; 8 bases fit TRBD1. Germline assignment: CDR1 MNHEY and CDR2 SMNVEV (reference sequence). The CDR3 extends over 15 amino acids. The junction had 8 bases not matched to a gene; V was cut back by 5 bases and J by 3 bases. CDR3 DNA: TGTGCCAGCAGTGCTCGGACAGGGACGTACACTGAAGCTTTCTTT. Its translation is CASSARTGTYTEAFF.